The next 15 T cell receptor beta chains were all read from a single sample in a study of cytomegalovirus exposure and HLA in healthy donors. The PCR was carried out with 60 Vbeta primers and 13 Jbeta primers. Sequencing was performed with immunoSEQ multiplex PCR; in TCRdb, only in-frame clones are kept and a portion is missing. Seen here are some 100,000 clones, around four fifths observed once, and the top ten hold about 4%. Sequences were obtained from PBMCs. The receptors shown here come from a man in his forties or fifties in good health and CMV-seronegative.

The genes are TRBV5-4 and TRBJ1-1; D perhaps matches TRBD1 (6 bases). From germline, CDR1 is SGHNT and CDR2 YYREEE (reference sequence). The CDR3 is 13 residues long. V was clipped by 2 bases and J by 5 bases, with 10 bases between them. The CDR3 sequence: CASSLLQGTEAFF. The CDR3 region has the DNA TGTGCCAGCAGCTTATTACAGGGTACTGAAGCTTTCTTT.

Points on this clone: This same CDR3 is encoded by further DNA sequences in the sample. The rearrangement links TRBV6-5 to TRBJ1-1; the D is unclear. The V gene lost 2 bases and the J gene lost 3 bases, with 7 bases spanning the gap. Germline CDR1 and CDR2: MNHEY and SVGAGI. This CDR3 is built from 13 residues. This CDR3 is CASSYPGDTEAFF. DNA of the CDR3: TGTGCCAGCAGTTACCCAGGCGACACTGAAGCTTTCTTT.

V is TRBV18 and J is TRBJ2-7, with D possibly matching TRBD2 (6 bases). The V gene lost 0 bases and the J gene lost 0 bases, with 18 bases spanning the gap. Germline V gives CDR1 KGHSH, CDR2 LQKENI. The CDR3 extends over 18 amino acids. The CDR3 DNA follows: TGTGCCAGCTCACCACCCCTAGGGGCGGGGTCTAGCTCCTACGAGCAGTACTTC. Protein: CASSPPLGAGSSSYEQYF.

This clone was seen only once. V is TRBV2 and J is TRBJ1-6; 7 bases match TRBD1. There are 14 residues in the CDR3. The V and J ends lost 4 bases and 10 bases, in that order; junction bases with no gene match: 7. The germline V gene encodes CDR1 SNHLY and CDR2 FYNNEI. The CDR3 DNA is TGTGCCAGCAGTGGACAGGGTTCTTCGTCACCCCTCCACTTT. Its translation: CASSGQGSSSPLHF. Filled out from reference TRBV2 and TRBJ1-6, the complete variable domain reads EPEVTQTPSHQVTQMGQEVILRCVPISNHLYFYWYRQILGQKVEFLVSFYNNEISEKSEIFDDQFSVERPDGSNFTLKIRSTKLEDSAMYFCASSGQGSSSPLHFGNGTRLTVT.

The chain has TRBV6-1 and TRBJ2-7; TRBD1 is a possible D gene (5 bases). The V gene's germline CDR1 is MNHNS and CDR2 SASEGT. V dropped 4 bases and J dropped 6 bases, with 13 bases sitting between them. The CDR3 sequence is 13 residues long. Here the CDR3 reads CASSAQGLSEQYF. CDR3 nucleotide sequence: TGTGCCAGCAGTGCGCAGGGCTTGTCCGAGCAGTACTTC.

This chain links TRBV11-2 with TRBJ1-5, with 8 bases identical to TRBD1. Germline V gene data show CDR1 as SGHAT and CDR2 as FQNNGV. CDR3 size: 14 residues. The junction had 0 bases not matched to a gene; V was cut back by 4 bases and J by 1 base. The CDR3 here is CASSSGGSNQPQHF. The CDR3 DNA is TGTGCCAGCAGCTCAGGGGGCAGCAATCAGCCCCAGCATTTT.

The gene calls are TRBV11-2 and TRBJ2-7, with 7 bases identical to TRBD1. The CDR3 spans 14 residues. Germline CDR1 and CDR2: SGHAT and FQNNGV. The J segment lost 2 bases and the V segment lost 0 bases, leaving 1 base of the junction unmatched. Here the CDR3 DNA reads TGTGCCAGCAGCTTAGAAGGGACAGCCTACGAGCAGTACGTC. Protein: CASSLEGTAYEQYV.

This clone was observed once. The CDR3, as DNA: TGTGCCAGCAGCTCCAGGACAGGGCTTAGCACAGATACGCAGTATTTT. It is translated as CASSSRTGLSTDTQYF. The genes are TRBV11-1 and TRBJ2-3; TRBD1 aligns across 8 bases. J was trimmed by 0 bases and V by 4 bases; bases with no gene match: 6. Germline CDR1 reads SGHAT; CDR2 reads FQDESV (reference sequence). This CDR3 is built from 16 residues.

The V and J genes are TRBV15 and TRBJ2-7, with unresolved D. This CDR3 has 13 amino acids. Germline-derived CDR1 and CDR2 are LNHNV and YYDKDF (reference sequence). The V and J ends lost 0 bases and 0 bases respectively, with 3 bases between them. The CDR3 DNA reads as TGTGCCACCAGCAGAGAGGGCTCCTACGAGCAGTACGTC. It yields the protein CATSREGSYEQYV.

This clone showed up just a few times. The J gene is TRBJ1-2, the V gene TRBV6-5; 8 bases are shared with TRBD1. This CDR3 has 14 residues. Looked up from germline, CDR1 is MNHEY and CDR2 is SVGAGI. Trimming removed 2 bases from V and 3 bases from J; junction bases left unmatched: 2. The CDR3 loop is CASSYDRGDYGYTF. CDR3 nucleotide sequence: TGTGCCAGCAGTTACGACAGGGGAGACTATGGCTACACCTTC.

CDR3 DNA: TGTGCCAGCACCCCTCTAGCGGGGGGGCATCCTACTAGCACAGATACGCAGTATTTT. This sequence encodes CASTPLAGGHPTSTDTQYF. The rearrangement joins TRBV7-9 to TRBJ2-3, with TRBD2 identical over 12 bases. V shed 7 bases and J 0 bases; nucleotides not matched to a gene: 14. This CDR3 is built from 19 residues. Germline V lookup: CDR1 SEHNR, CDR2 FQNEAQ (reference sequence).

V is TRBV7-3 and J is TRBJ2-1, with TRBD2 matching over 13 bases. The CDR3 contains 17 residues. The V gene's germline CDR1 is SGHTA and CDR2 FQGTGA. V lost 2 bases, J lost 7 bases, and 8 bases stayed unmatched. CDR3 in amino acids: CASSLYAGTSGVNEQFF. In DNA, the CDR3 is TGTGCCAGCAGCTTATATGCGGGGACTAGCGGGGTTAATGAGCAGTTCTTC.

This sequence joins TRBV5-5 and TRBJ1-5; TRBD1 might be the D (5 bases). Trimming cost V 1 base and J 1 base, with 9 bases left between them. The CDR3 has 15 amino acids. Per the germline V gene, CDR1 is SGHKS and CDR2 is YYEKEE (reference sequence). CDR3 amino acids: CASSLSRESNQPQHF. CDR3 nucleotides: TGTGCCAGCAGCTTGTCCAGGGAAAGCAATCAGCCCCAGCATTTT.

The chain uses TRBV2 and TRBJ2-1; possible D gene TRBD2, 6 bases. The CDR3 is made up of 16 amino acids. The V end was cut by 1 base, the J end by 1 base, with 11 bases between. CDR1 and CDR2 from the germline V gene are SNHLY and FYNNEI. CDR3 sequence reads: CASSEEGRTSYNEQFF. Written as DNA, the CDR3 is TGTGCCAGCAGTGAAGAAGGGAGGACTTCCTACAATGAGCAGTTCTTC.

V usage is TRBV7-3 and J usage is TRBJ2-2, with 8 bases matching TRBD2. The CDR3 totals 16 residues. Germline V gene sequence: CDR1 SGHTA, CDR2 FQGTGA. The trim removed 5 bases at V and 4 bases at J, leaving 9 bases unmatched. CDR3 amino acids: CASSHSGGAVTGELFF. The CDR3 nucleotides read TGTGCCAGCAGCCATTCGGGGGGGGCAGTCACCGGGGAGCTGTTTTTT. Full variable domain (missing parts from reference TRBV7-3 and TRBJ2-2): GAGVSQTPSNKVTEKGKYVELRCDPISGHTALYWYRQSLGQGPEFLIYFQGTGAADDSGLPNDRFFAVRPEGSVSTLKIQRTERGDSAVYLCASSHSGGAVTGELFFGEGSRLTVL.